These T cell receptor beta chains were read from a single sample in a study of blood T cell repertoires in COVID-19. Sequenced by immunoSEQ multiplex PCR; TCRdb stores in-frame clones only, minus some. Here the sample spans approximately 150,000 clones, just under 80% being singletons. Sequences were obtained from peripheral blood. These receptor sequences come from an older woman with acute or convalescent COVID-19. Both conserved end residues are part of each CDR3. A D gene is named only where the DNA matches it firmly. The size field is filled for only some rows; it gives once, few, many or a size class.

abundance	v_gene	d_gene	j_gene	CDR3nt	CDR3aa
-	TRBV5-1	-	TRBJ2-2	TGCGCCAGCAGCTTGGAATTAACGGGACTCGGCACCGGGGAGCTGTTTTTT	CASSLELTGLGTGELFF
-	TRBV7-8	-	TRBJ1-5	TGTGCCAGCAGCCCCATTGCGGGCAGGGGCAACCAGCCCCAGCATTTT	CASSPIAGRGNQPQHF
few	TRBV9	-	TRBJ1-2	TGTGCCAGCAGCGTAGGCTTGACAGGCTACTATGGCTACACCTTC	CASSVGLTGYYGYTF
-	TRBV5-4	-	TRBJ2-6	TGTGCCAGCAGCTCTCTGAGCTCTGGGGCCAACGTCCTGACTTTC	CASSSLSSGANVLTF
-	TRBV28	TRBD1	TRBJ1-2	TGTGCCAGCAGTCCCCGGGACAGAACTACCCCGACCTATGGCTACACCTTC	CASSPRDRTTPTYGYTF
-	TRBV5-4	TRBD2	TRBJ2-1	TGTGCCAGCAGCTTGGGAGCGGGAGCATACAATGAGCAGTTCTTC	CASSLGAGAYNEQFF
-	TRBV6-6	TRBD2	TRBJ2-7	TGTGCCAGCAGGTCTAGCGGGACCTACGAGCAGTACTTC	CASRSSGTYEQYF
-	TRBV7-9	-	TRBJ2-4	TGTGCCAGCAGCTCCAGCGGGTGGGGGGCCAAAAACATTCAGTACTTC	CASSSSGWGAKNIQYF
-	TRBV6-6	TRBD1	TRBJ1-2	TGTGCCAGCAGTTACTCAAGACAGGGAGAATGGAATGGCTACACCTTC	CASSYSRQGEWNGYTF
-	TRBV19	TRBD1	TRBJ2-7	TGTGCCAGTAGCCCCGGGACAGGGCGCGAGCAGTACTTC	CASSPGTGREQYF
once	TRBV5-1	TRBD2	TRBJ2-3	TGCGCCAGCAATATAGCGGGAGTAACAGATACGCAGTATTTT	CASNIAGVTDTQYF
-	TRBV11-1	-	TRBJ1-2	TGTGCCAGCAGCATCGACAGAAACCACTATGGCTACACCTTC	CASSIDRNHYGYTF
-	TRBV3-1/TRBV3-2	-	TRBJ1-3	TGTGCCAGCAGCCAAGTGACAGGATCTGGAAACACCATATATTTT	CASSQVTGSGNTIYF
-	TRBV28	-	TRBJ1-2	TGTGCCAGCAGTTTCCCCGCACGGGGCTACACCTTC	CASSFPARGYTF
-	TRBV4-1	-	TRBJ2-3	TGCGCCAGCAGCCAAGCCGAGGGCACAGATACGCAGTATTTT	CASSQAEGTDTQYF
-	TRBV2	-	TRBJ1-6	TGTGCCAGCTTATACAGGGTTAATTCACCCCTCCACTTT	CASLYRVNSPLHF
once	TRBV21-1	-	TRBJ2-7	TGTGCCAGCAGCAAAGACGGGACTACAGACACCTACGAGCAGTACTTC	CASSKDGTTDTYEQYF